The 10 T cell receptor beta chains given below trace back to one sample, sequenced in a study of cytomegalovirus exposure and HLA in healthy donors. Amplification used 60 Vbeta primers and 13 Jbeta primers. Only in-frame clones appear in the TCRdb table, and some are missing; sequencing was by immunoSEQ multiplex PCR. In the table there are roughly 150,000 clones, approximately 80% of which are singletons. Sequenced sample: PBMCs. Source of these receptors: a woman aged 40 to 50 in good health and CMV-seropositive.

The chain joins TRBV5-1 to TRBJ1-4; 7 bases fit TRBD1. CDR1 is SGHRS, CDR2 YFSETQ, per germline. Unmatched junction bases numbered 4, after V lost 0 bases and J lost 2 bases. The CDR3 is made up of 16 amino acids. The CDR3 DNA follows: TGCGCCAGCAGCTTGGCAGGGGGTTCCACTAATGAAAAACTGTTTTTT. Its translation is CASSLAGGSTNEKLFF. Complete variable domain (other parts from reference TRBV5-1 and TRBJ1-4): KAGVTQTPRYLIKTRGQQVTLSCSPISGHRSVSWYQQTPGQGLQFLFEYFSETQRNKGNFPGRFSGRQFSNSRSEMNVSTLELGDSALYLCASSLAGGSTNEKLFFGSGTQLSVL.

The CDR3 bases are TGTGCCAGCAGTCAGGACAGTTCCAACTCCTACGAGCAGTACTTC. Protein sequence: CASSQDSSNSYEQYF. The rearrangement uses TRBV4-2 and TRBJ2-7; TRBD1 might be the D (6 bases). The CDR3 extends over 15 amino acids. Germline V gene data show CDR1 as LGHNA and CDR2 as YNFKEQ. The V gene lost 6 bases and the J gene lost 0 bases, with 15 bases spanning the gap.

The chain combines TRBV19 with TRBJ1-2; TRBD1 aligns across 7 bases. The CDR3 totals 15 residues. The junction had 13 bases not matched to a gene; V was cut back by 5 bases and J by 7 bases. CDR1 and CDR2 from the germline V gene are LNHDA and SQIVND (reference sequence). The CDR3, as DNA: TGTGCCAGTAGTCCCTGGGGACAGCCTCTTGGTGGCTACACCTTC. It yields the protein CASSPWGQPLGGYTF.

This clone was counted between two and nine times. This chain connects TRBV27 to TRBJ2-7; tentative D call: TRBD1 (5 bases). Germline V gives CDR1 MNHEY, CDR2 SMNVEV (reference sequence). Trimming cost V 8 bases and J 6 bases, with 20 bases left between them. The CDR3 runs to 14 residues. This CDR3 is CASHFGSVRGEQYF. The CDR3 nucleotides read TGTGCCAGCCACTTTGGGTCCGTAAGGGGCGAGCAGTACTTC.

V usage is TRBV13 and J usage is TRBJ2-3, with D tentatively TRBD2 (7 bases). This CDR3 is 17 amino acids long. Trimming shortened V by 5 bases and J by 0 bases, and 18 bases separated the two germline ends. Germline V gene data show CDR1 as PRHDT and CDR2 as FYEKMQ (reference sequence). CDR3 protein: CASSLRGEGTSTDTQYF. As DNA, the CDR3 is TGTGCCAGCAGCCTAAGGGGGGAGGGGACTAGCACAGATACGCAGTATTTT.

This chain uses TRBV28 with TRBJ1-4; 7 bases agree with TRBD1. Losses at the gene ends were 5 bases for V and 8 bases for J; bases not matched to a gene: 8. Germline CDR1 is MDHEN and CDR2 is SYDVKM. This CDR3 comprises 14 residues. CDR3: CASSRTGVSEKLFF. In DNA, the CDR3 is TGTGCCAGCAGTAGGACAGGAGTTAGCGAAAAACTGTTTTTT.

The rearrangement joins TRBV18 to TRBJ2-3, with TRBD2 as a possible D gene (6 bases). V shed 3 bases and J shed 3 bases, with 10 bases lying between them. Germline V gene lookup returns CDR1 KGHSH and CDR2 LQKENI. This CDR3 region has 14 residues. CDR3 in amino acids: CASSPVLATDTQYF. CDR3 nucleotides: TGTGCCAGCTCACCCGTCCTAGCGACAGATACGCAGTATTTT.

V and J are TRBV4-1 and TRBJ2-1; TRBD1 agrees at 9 bases. The germline CDR1 and CDR2 sequences are MGHRA and YSYEKL. The CDR3 has 15 amino acids. The V and J ends lost 5 bases and 7 bases, in that order; junction bases with no gene match: 9. The chain's CDR3 is CASSSPGQGKNEQFF. Written as DNA, the CDR3 is TGCGCCAGCAGCTCTCCGGGACAGGGTAAAAATGAGCAGTTCTTC.

There are a few counts of this clone. The genes are TRBV5-8 and TRBJ2-1; D possibly corresponds to TRBD1 (6 bases). Germline CDR1 is SGHTS and CDR2 is YDEGEE. V lost 0 bases to trimming and J lost 0 bases, with 10 bases between them. The CDR3 length is 16 residues. CDR3: CASSLGTVSSYNEQFF. In nucleotides, the CDR3 is TGTGCCAGCAGCTTGGGGACAGTCAGCTCCTACAATGAGCAGTTCTTC.

This CDR3 reads CASSQVGGGDYGYTF. The CDR3 DNA reads TGTGCCAGCAGCCAAGTTGGAGGGGGGGACTATGGCTACACCTTC. The chain recombines TRBV14 with TRBJ1-2; a weak D match, TRBD1 (6 bases). Trimming stripped 1 base from V and 3 bases from J, with 12 bases between. This CDR3 contains 15 residues. Germline CDR1 reads SGHDN; CDR2 reads FVKESK.